This is a list of T cell receptor beta chains from one sample in a study. MiXCR was run by TCRdb on the RT-PCR reads, yielding one entry per CDR3 protein. The sample lists fewer than 800,000 distinct CDR3 sequences, about 14% seen once, with roughly 3.9% in the top ten. The source material was memory CD4+ T cells from blood. The receptors were gathered from a female donor in good health, serving as a healthy control. The CDR3 runs from the conserved cysteine through the conserved F or W. A D gene is named only where the DNA matches it firmly. Size tells how often a clone was seen (once, few, many) or the class of an expanded clone, and some rows leave it out.

v_gene,d_gene,abundance,j_gene,CDR3nt,CDR3aa
TRBV7-9,NA,NA,TRBJ1-1,TGTGCCAGCACCCCCTTGGGGCAGGGCCTTTTGGACACTGAAGCTTTCTTT,CASTPLGQGLLDTEAFF
TRBV6-6,TRBD2,NA,TRBJ2-7,TGTGCCAGCAGTTACAATCTAGCGGGAGTATACGAGCAGTACTTC,CASSYNLAGVYEQYF
TRBV20-1,TRBD2,few,TRBJ2-3,TGCAGTGCTCCCTATCGGGCGGGGACTAGCGGACTCCGGAGCACAGATACGCAGTATTTT,CSAPYRAGTSGLRSTDTQYF
TRBV24-1,NA,NA,TRBJ2-5,TGTGCCACCAGTGATGCAGGGCCAGAGACCCAGTACTTC,CATSDAGPETQYF
TRBV20-1,NA,NA,TRBJ2-7,TGCAGCCCCGGGATTCAGGAGGGAAACTACGAGCAGTACTTC,CSPGIQEGNYEQYF
TRBV10-3,NA,many,TRBJ1-5,TGTGCCATCAGGTCGAATAGCAATCAGCCCCAGCATTTT,CAIRSNSNQPQHF
TRBV6-5,NA,NA,TRBJ1-1,TGTGCCAGCAGTTACTCCGGGGGAGAAACTGAAGCTTTCTTT,CASSYSGGETEAFF
TRBV30,NA,NA,TRBJ1-3,TGTGCCTGGAATGGGGGTTTCGGGTCTGGAAACACCATATATTTT,CAWNGGFGSGNTIYF
TRBV29-1,NA,few,TRBJ2-3,TGCAGCGCCAGTCCCCCCGCAGATACGCAGTATTTT,CSASPPADTQYF
TRBV5-1,NA,many,TRBJ1-5,TGCGCCAGCAGCTCCGGGACTGGTCAGCCCCAGCATTTT,CASSSGTGQPQHF
TRBV18,NA,few,TRBJ2-2,TGTGCCAGCTCACCCCTAAAGGCCGACACCGGGGAGCTGTTTTTT,CASSPLKADTGELFF
TRBV10-3,TRBD1,many,TRBJ2-7,TGTGCCACCGCCCCGGGACAGGGTCCGTTAGAGCAGTACTTC,CATAPGQGPLEQYF
TRBV10-3,TRBD2,NA,TRBJ2-5,TGTGCCATCAGTGAGTCACTAGCGGGAGGTTCCCGGGAAGAGACCCAGTACTTC,CAISESLAGGSREETQYF
TRBV10-3,NA,many,TRBJ1-5,TGTGCCATCAGCCCTGGACAGCATAATAGCAATCAGCCCCAGCATTTT,CAISPGQHNSNQPQHF
TRBV18,NA,NA,TRBJ1-4,TGTGCCAGCTCACAACGGACAGAAGGAAAACTGTTTTTT,CASSQRTEGKLFF
TRBV6-4,TRBD2,NA,TRBJ2-1,TGTGCCAGCAGCAGGACTAGCATAGATGAGCAGTTCTTC,CASSRTSIDEQFF
TRBV6-2/TRBV6-3,NA,many,TRBJ2-7,TGTGCCAGCAATGACAGGACTATTTACGAGCAGTACTTC,CASNDRTIYEQYF
TRBV27,NA,many,TRBJ1-2,TGTGCCAGCAGTTTAAGAGAGAACTATGGCTACACCTTC,CASSLRENYGYTF
TRBV5-1,NA,few,TRBJ2-1,TGCGCCAGCAGCTTTGACGGGGGCTACAATGAGCAGTTCTTC,CASSFDGGYNEQFF
TRBV19,NA,few,TRBJ1-5,TGTGCCAGTATTTGGAGGGGCAGTGAGAGCAATCAGCCCCAGCATTTT,CASIWRGSESNQPQHF
TRBV20-1,NA,few,TRBJ1-6,TGCAGTGCTGAGTGGACATCTAATTCACCCCTCCACTTT,CSAEWTSNSPLHF
TRBV27,NA,many,TRBJ2-6,TGTGCCAGCAGTCCTTATTACAGGGTTGCTGGGGCCAACGTCCTGACTTTC,CASSPYYRVAGANVLTF
TRBV20-1,TRBD1,many,TRBJ2-7,TGCAGTGCGGCACAGGGGTGGTACGAGCAGTACTTC,CSAAQGWYEQYF
TRBV7-9,TRBD1,few,TRBJ1-2,TGTGCCAGCAGCTTAGAGGGGGCGGACTATGGCTACACCTTC,CASSLEGADYGYTF
TRBV20-1,NA,few,TRBJ1-2,TGCAGTGCTAGAGATATAACAGGGATCTATGGCTACACCTTC,CSARDITGIYGYTF
TRBV6-1,NA,NA,TRBJ2-7,TGTGCCAGCAGTGAAAACAGGGAGGCCTACGAGCAGTACTTC,CASSENREAYEQYF
TRBV10-3,NA,few,TRBJ2-2,TGTGCCACCGCAGTCTCGGGCGGGGAGCTGTTTTTT,CATAVSGGELFF
TRBV29-1,TRBD1,many,TRBJ1-2,TGCAGCGTTACCAGGGGGGACTATGGCTACACCTTC,CSVTRGDYGYTF
TRBV6-2/TRBV6-3,NA,few,TRBJ1-1,TGTGCCAGCAGGTATGGTGGGCCTTCGAACACTGAAGCTTTCTTT,CASRYGGPSNTEAFF
TRBV4-1,TRBD1,few,TRBJ1-4,TGCGCCAGCAGCCAAAGGAATCTGGGACAGAGGAATGAAAAACTGTTTTTT,CASSQRNLGQRNEKLFF
TRBV6-5,NA,many,TRBJ2-4,TGTGCCAGCAGTTACTCGCCAAGTTCGTCCCAAAACATTCAGTACTTC,CASSYSPSSSQNIQYF
TRBV28,NA,NA,TRBJ2-7,TGTGCCAGCAGTTCTGCGGCGGGCCGCTCCTACGAGCAGTACTTC,CASSSAAGRSYEQYF
TRBV11-2,TRBD1,NA,TRBJ1-2,TGTGCCAGCAGCTTATCGGGGGACAGAGACTATGGCTACACCTTC,CASSLSGDRDYGYTF
TRBV9,TRBD1,few,TRBJ2-2,TGTGCCAGCAGCGTAGTCGGGACAGGGGACACCGGGGAGCTGTTTTTT,CASSVVGTGDTGELFF
TRBV5-1,NA,few,TRBJ2-1,TGCGCCAGCAGCCCCGCTTCCACTAGCCTTAAATACAATGAGCAGTTCTTC,CASSPASTSLKYNEQFF
TRBV7-7,NA,NA,TRBJ2-1,TGTGCTAGCAGCTTAGGGGACGCATATGAGCAGTTCTTC,CASSLGDAYEQFF
TRBV15,NA,many,TRBJ1-5,TGTGCCACCAGCAGAGGGACCACAAATCAGCCCCAGCATTTT,CATSRGTTNQPQHF
TRBV7-9,TRBD2,NA,TRBJ2-5,TGTGCCAGCAGCATGGGACTAGCAGAGAAGACCCAGTACTTC,CASSMGLAEKTQYF
TRBV29-1,NA,many,TRBJ1-1,TGCAGCGTAGAGAAGGGAGTGAGTACTGAAGCTTTCTTT,CSVEKGVSTEAFF
TRBV6-5,TRBD2,many,TRBJ2-1,TGTGCCAGCAGAATGGGACTAGCGGGAGCTGAGCAGTTCTTC,CASRMGLAGAEQFF
TRBV27,NA,many,TRBJ1-2,TGTGCCAGCAGCTCCACAGGGACGATGTCTAGGGGCTACACCTTC,CASSSTGTMSRGYTF
TRBV7-2,TRBD2,few,TRBJ2-1,TGTGCCAGCAGCCCCGGGATAGCGGGAGTACAGTTCTTC,CASSPGIAGVQFF